The source of this T cell receptor (beta chain) is a study of blood T cell repertoires in COVID-19. Study-wide background: Samples came from the United States, Italy and Spain, spanning acute and convalescent COVID-19.

Methods used by the authors: Nucleated cell number was recorded as an estimate derived from reference gene primer amplification. Sequencing was performed with immunoSEQ multiplex PCR; in TCRdb, only in-frame clones are kept and a portion is missing. V and J calls and clone size follow that table, whereas D and trimming were derived from the DNA. This table holds about 83,000 clones, roughly 87% found once. V trimming: 2 bases; J trimming: 4 bases; junction bases outside the gene matches: 5. CDR1 is KGHSH, CDR2 LQKENI, per germline. The CDR3 runs 14 residues. The sequenced material came from peripheral blood. The source is a woman between 50 and 59 years old with active or convalescent COVID-19. V is TRBV18 and J is TRBJ2-7, with TRBD1 matching over 7 bases. Here the CDR3 reads CASSPKQGFYEQYF. The CDR3 nucleotides read TGTGCCAGCTCACCAAAACAGGGGTTTTACGAGCAGTACTTC.